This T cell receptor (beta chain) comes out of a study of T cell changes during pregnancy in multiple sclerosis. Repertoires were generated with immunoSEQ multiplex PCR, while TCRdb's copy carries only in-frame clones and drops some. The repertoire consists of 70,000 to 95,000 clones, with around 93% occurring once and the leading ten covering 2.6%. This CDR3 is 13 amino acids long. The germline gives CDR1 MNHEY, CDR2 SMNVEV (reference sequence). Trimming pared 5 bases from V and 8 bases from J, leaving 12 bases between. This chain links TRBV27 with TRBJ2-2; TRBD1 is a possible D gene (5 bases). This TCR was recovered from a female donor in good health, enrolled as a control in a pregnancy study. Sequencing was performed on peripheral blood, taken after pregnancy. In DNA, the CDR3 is TGTGCCAGCAGTAGGGGAAACGGGGGGGAGCTGTTTTTT. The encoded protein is CASSRGNGGELFF.